Presented here are 11 T cell receptor beta chains from one specimen sequenced in a study of T cell repertoires in cytomegalovirus infection. One entry per CDR3 protein results from TCRdb running MiXCR on the reads. The sample lists approximately 320,000 distinct CDR3 sequences; more than 8% were seen once. Sequenced: PBMCs. The receptors derive from a human donor in good health (CMV status not recorded). Some clones in this sample may be carry-over from other donors' samples.

The table lists this clonotype with many counts. This chain joins TRBV10-2 and TRBJ1-1, with D maybe TRBD1 (6 bases). The germline CDR1 and CDR2 sequences are WSHSY and SAAADI. With 6 bases removed from V and 1 base from J, the gap between germline ends came to 15 bases. The CDR3 totals 15 residues. The CDR3 DNA follows: TGCGCCAGCAGCTGGACCGGGACAAAGAACACTGAAGCTTTCTTT. This translates into CASSWTGTKNTEAFF.

The chain couples TRBV6-1 to TRBJ2-5; 8 bases map to TRBD2. The CDR3 spans 13 residues. Germline V lookup: CDR1 MNHNS, CDR2 SASEGT. The ends lost 5 bases at V and 5 bases at J; junction bases unmatched: 4. The CDR3 DNA reads TGTGCCAGCAGTAGGACTAGCTGGGAGACCCAGTACTTC. It translates to CASSRTSWETQYF.

This clonotype was counted only a few times. This chain uses TRBV28 with TRBJ2-1, with 12 bases lining up with TRBD2. Germline trimming cut 2 bases from V and 12 bases from J; bases unmatched to any gene: 5. This CDR3 contains 14 residues. The germline CDR1 and CDR2 sequences are MDHEN and SYDVKM. As DNA, the CDR3 is TGTGCCAGCAGTTTACTAGCGGGAGGGTATGCGCAGTTCTTC. Encoded protein: CASSLLAGGYAQFF. The variable domain in full, with the rest retrieved from reference TRBV28 and TRBJ2-1, is DVKVTQSSRYLVKRTGEKVFLECVQDMDHENMFWYRQDPGLGLRLIYFSYDVKMKEKGDIPEGYSVSREKKERFSLILESASTNQTSMYLCASSLLAGGYAQFFGPGTRLTVL.

This clonotype has at least ten counts. The genes are TRBV7-2 and TRBJ1-1; D is unresolved. The CDR3 totals 17 residues. Trimming removed 4 bases at V and 1 base at J, with 19 bases between. CDR1 is SGHTA, CDR2 FQGNSA, per germline. The CDR3 region is CASSWVGGRGKNTEAFF. DNA for the CDR3: TGTGCCAGCAGCTGGGTCGGCGGTCGGGGAAAGAACACTGAAGCTTTCTTT.

The V call is TRBV10-3, the J call TRBJ2-2; D gene unclear. Germline CDR1 and CDR2: ENHRY and SYGVKD. V was cut by 3 bases and J by 3 bases, with 5 bases left in between. This CDR3 spans 13 amino acids. CDR3 coding DNA: TGTGCCATCAGTGAAAGTTACACCGGGGAGCTGTTTTTT. Translating gives CAISESYTGELFF.

This clonotype was observed a few times. This chain links TRBV4-2 with TRBJ1-2, with 7 bases identical to TRBD1. V dropped 0 bases and J dropped 8; count of bases not matched to a gene: 9. The CDR3 loop spans 15 amino acids. Germline values: CDR1 LGHNA, CDR2 YNFKEQ. The CDR3 bases are TGTGCCAGCAGCCAAGACCTCAGGGGGGGTCAGGGCTACACCTTC. Translating gives CASSQDLRGGQGYTF.

A single count supports this clonotype. A junction end diverges from the germline sequence, so it may reflect a read error. CDR3 sequence reads: CASSFSGTDNQSQHF. DNA for the CDR3: TGCGCCAGCAGCTTCTCCGGGACAGACAATCAGTCCCAGCATTTT. The V call is TRBV5-1, the J call TRBJ1-5; 7 nucleotides agree with TRBD1. Germline CDR1 SGHRS, CDR2 YFSETQ. The CDR3 covers 15 residues.

This clonotype was recorded at least ten times. The chain carries TRBV7-2 and TRBJ2-7, with 8 positions matching TRBD2. The CDR3 contains 14 residues. Unmatched junction bases numbered 12, after V lost 5 bases and J lost 9 bases. From germline, CDR1 is SGHTA and CDR2 FQGNSA. CDR3: CASSAIAGPFGQYF. The CDR3 DNA reads TGTGCCAGCAGCGCAATAGCGGGACCCTTCGGGCAGTACTTC.

V usage is TRBV29-1 and J usage is TRBJ2-7, with TRBD1 matching 7 bases. After removal of 6 bases from V and 2 bases from J, the junction contained 7 bases not matched to a gene. The CDR3 is made up of 13 amino acids. In germline, CDR1 is SQVTM, CDR2 ANQGSEA. This CDR3 is CSVATQGTYEQYF. The CDR3 nucleotides read TGCAGCGTGGCGACACAGGGGACCTACGAGCAGTACTTC.

This clonotype was detected once. This may be a read error: a much more frequent sequence differs by one nucleotide. CDR3 residues: CASNKQGVISGSNVLTF. CDR3 DNA sequence: TGTGCCAGCAACAAACAAGGAGTCATCTCTGGGTCCAACGTCCTGACTTTC. The chain combines TRBV11-2 with TRBJ2-6, with no clear D. The CDR3 spans 17 residues. Looked up from germline, CDR1 is SGHAT and CDR2 is FQNNGV.

This clonotype was recorded a few times. This chain connects TRBV12-3 or TRBV12-4 to TRBJ1-1; D is possibly TRBD1 (5 bases). The V gene lost 11 bases and the J gene lost 2 bases, with 12 bases spanning the gap. CDR3 length: 12 amino acids. In nucleotides, the CDR3 is TGTGCCCTGGGGGAGGGTAACACTGAAGCTTTCTTT. This codes for CALGEGNTEAFF.